This TCR beta chain was recovered during a study of cytomegalovirus exposure and HLA in healthy donors. The PCR contained 60 Vbeta and 13 Jbeta primers. Sequencing used immunoSEQ multiplex PCR; TCRdb keeps in-frame clones, though not all of them. The sample shows about 130,000 clones, more than 8% of them seen only once. Sequencing was carried out using PBMCs. The TCR comes from a man in his fifties or sixties in good health and CMV-seronegative.

CDR3 nucleotides: TGTGCCCCCCGAGGGGCGGGGGGCCGGGGGGAGCAGTACTTC. Protein sequence: CAPRGAGGRGEQYF. The chain links TRBV6-1 to TRBJ2-7; 8 bases are shared with TRBD2. The J segment lost 7 bases and the V segment lost 11 bases, leaving 16 bases of the junction unmatched. This CDR3 spans 14 amino acids. The germline gives CDR1 MNHNS, CDR2 SASEGT.